Each of the 26 T cell receptor beta chains below was sequenced from the same sample in a study of shared clonotypes between healthy human individuals. TCRdb keeps only in-frame clones here, not all; method: immunoSEQ multiplex PCR. The table lists about 460,000 clones, about 74% of them singletons. Sequencing was done on a sample of PBMCs. All receptors derive from a woman aged 40 to 55 in good health. Some clones in this sample may be carry-over from other donors' samples.

The J gene is TRBJ2-7, the V gene TRBV5-1, with TRBD2 identical over 12 bases. The germline V gene has CDR1 SGHRS and CDR2 YFSETQ. V lost 3 bases to trimming and J lost 7 bases; unmatched junction nucleotides: 8. CDR3 length: 15 residues. This CDR3 reads CASSSLAGGRKEQYF. The CDR3 coding sequence is TGCGCCAGCAGCTCCCTAGCGGGGGGGAGGAAGGAGCAGTACTTC.

The CDR3 sequence: CASSYSGWGGYTF. CDR3 DNA: TGTGCCAGCAGTTACAGTGGGTGGGGTGGCTACACCTTC. The chain recombines TRBV6-5 with TRBJ1-2; D is ambiguous. Trimming removed 2 bases from V and 7 bases from J, with 11 bases in between. Germline V gives CDR1 MNHEY, CDR2 SVGAGI. The CDR3 has 13 amino acids.

The chain has TRBV25-1 and TRBJ1-5; D not resolved. Germline assignment: CDR1 MGHDK and CDR2 SYGVNS. CDR3 length: 14 residues. V shed 4 bases and J shed 1 base, with 8 bases lying between them. CDR3 amino acids: CASSGWQSNQPQHF. CDR3 coding DNA: TGTGCCAGCAGTGGCTGGCAGAGCAATCAGCCCCAGCATTTT.

In this sample, this clone turned up once. Lacking the conserved final phenylalanine or tryptophan, this CDR3 likely reflects a read error. The same CDR3 also results from other DNA sequences found in this sample. The chain has TRBV6-6 and TRBJ2-2, with 7 bases matching TRBD1. CDR3 length: 14 amino acids. Germline lookup yields CDR1 MNHNY and CDR2 SVGAGI (reference sequence). V lost 6 bases and J lost 3; bases outside the gene matches: 4. Written as DNA, the CDR3 is TGTGCCAGCAGGTCAGGGACAGACACCGGGGAGCTGTTTTCT. This sequence encodes CASRSGTDTGELFS.

A note on this clone: Given a far larger clone just one base away, this is likely a sequencing read error. The rearrangement uses TRBV14 and TRBJ2-7; 8 bases fit TRBD2. The CDR3 consists of 18 residues. CDR1 is SGHDN, CDR2 FVKESK, per germline. The CDR3, as DNA: TGTGCCAGCAGCCACCGGAAAAAAGCGGGAGCCCCCCTGGGCGAGCAGTGCTTC. Amino acids: CASSHRKKAGAPLGEQCF.

As regards this clone: The sample has other DNA sequences that encode this CDR3 too. This chain connects TRBV18 to TRBJ2-7, with D perhaps TRBD1 (5 bases). With 3 bases removed from V and 3 bases from J, the gap between germline ends came to 12 bases. From germline, CDR1 is KGHSH and CDR2 LQKENI. The CDR3 totals 14 residues. The CDR3 loop is CASSPQGADYEQYF. Here the CDR3 DNA reads TGTGCCAGCTCACCCCAGGGTGCCGACTACGAGCAGTACTTC. The complete variable domain, with remaining parts taken from reference TRBV18 and TRBJ2-7, reads NAGVMQNPRHLVRRRGQEARLRCSPMKGHSHVYWYRQLPEEGLKFMVYLQKENIIDESGMPKERFSAEFPKEGPSILRIQQVVRGDSAAYFCASSPQGADYEQYFGPGTRLTVT.

The chain employs TRBV10-3 and TRBJ1-5; 10 bases line up with TRBD1. V dropped 6 bases and J dropped 8; count of bases not matched to a gene: 4. CDR3 length: 13 residues. From germline, CDR1 is ENHRY and CDR2 SYGVKD. The CDR3, as DNA: TGTGCCATCAGCGGGACAGGGGATGAGCCCCAGCATTTT. This translates into CAISGTGDEPQHF.

This CDR3 is CASSLLPGAGGPAGELFF. The CDR3 nucleotides are TGTGCCAGCAGCTTACTACCTGGGGCGGGAGGGCCCGCCGGGGAGCTGTTTTTT. The rearrangement links TRBV7-3 to TRBJ2-2, with 9 bases fitting TRBD2. The CDR3 consists of 18 residues. The junction had 13 bases not matched to a gene; V was cut back by 2 bases and J by 6 bases. Germline CDR1 SGHTA, CDR2 FQGTGA.

A word on this clone: This sequence may be a read error, since a much larger clone differs from it by one base. This chain connects TRBV5-1 to TRBJ1-1; D gene unclear. There are 15 residues in the CDR3. In germline, CDR1 is SGHRS, CDR2 YFSETQ. This chain's CDR3 is CVSSLVPPIRSEAFF. The CDR3 DNA follows: TGCGTCAGCAGCTTGGTCCCACCGATTCGGTCTGAAGCTTTCTTT.

The CDR3 is CASSLISSGHTGELFF. Written as DNA, the CDR3 is TGTGCCAGCAGTTTAATTTCCAGCGGCCACACCGGGGAGCTGTTTTTT. V gene TRBV28 combines with J gene TRBJ2-2; the D gene is possibly TRBD2 (5 bases). Trimming took 2 bases from V and 3 from J, leaving 13 bases between them. This CDR3 contains 16 residues. Germline values: CDR1 MDHEN, CDR2 SYDVKM.

In DNA, the CDR3 is TGTGCCAGCAGCCCACGACTAGCGGGAAACAATGAGCAGTTCTTC. It yields the protein CASSPRLAGNNEQFF. The chain has TRBV7-3 and TRBJ2-1; TRBD2 aligns across 11 bases. The junction had 5 bases not matched to a gene; V was cut back by 5 bases and J by 5 bases. The CDR3 runs 15 residues. Germline assignment: CDR1 SGHTA and CDR2 FQGTGA. The variable domain in full, with the rest retrieved from reference TRBV7-3 and TRBJ2-1, is GAGVSQTPSNKVTEKGKYVELRCDPISGHTALYWYRQSLGQGPEFLIYFQGTGAADDSGLPNDRFFAVRPEGSVSTLKIQRTERGDSAVYLCASSPRLAGNNEQFFGPGTRLTVL.

This chain joins TRBV9 and TRBJ1-4; the D gene is possibly TRBD1 (6 bases). Germline V gives CDR1 SGDLS, CDR2 YYNGEE. V was pared by 4 bases and J by 4 bases, with 11 bases between. This CDR3 region has 14 residues. The CDR3 DNA reads as TGTGCCAGCAGCCCTAGGGGGGATAATGAAAAACTGTTTTTT. It codes for CASSPRGDNEKLFF.

The rearrangement joins TRBV7-9 to TRBJ2-7; TRBD2 aligns across 13 bases. The CDR3 sequence is 16 residues long. The trim removed 4 bases at V and 4 bases at J, leaving 7 bases unmatched. From germline, CDR1 is SEHNR and CDR2 FQNEAQ (reference sequence). The CDR3 protein is CASSSPRLAGGYEQYF. The CDR3 DNA reads TGTGCCAGCAGCTCCCCACGACTAGCGGGAGGTTACGAGCAGTACTTC.

The V and J genes are TRBV19 and TRBJ2-3; TRBD1 agrees at 9 bases. J gave up 1 base and V 5 bases, and 4 bases lay outside the gene matches. Germline V gene data show CDR1 as LNHDA and CDR2 as SQIVND (reference sequence). There are 15 residues in the CDR3. The CDR3 protein is CASSGRTGGTDTQYF. CDR3 nucleotides: TGTGCCAGTAGTGGAAGGACAGGGGGCACAGATACGCAGTATTTT.

The genes are TRBV27 and TRBJ2-7, with D tentatively TRBD1 or TRBD2 (5 bases each). This CDR3 is built from 16 residues. V was pared by 5 bases and J by 2 bases, with 19 bases between. From germline, CDR1 is MNHEY and CDR2 SMNVEV (reference sequence). CDR3 nucleotides: TGTGCCAGCAGTCCAGGGACCGGGCTCTTTCCCTACGAGCAGTACTTC. It is translated as CASSPGTGLFPYEQYF.

A few counts support this clone. V and J are TRBV7-2 and TRBJ2-7; D is ambiguous. V shed 4 bases and J shed 4 bases, with 11 bases lying between them. The CDR3 consists of 13 residues. CDR1 is SGHTA and CDR2 is FQGNSA in the germline V gene. For the CDR3, the DNA is TGTGCCAGCAGCTCCTCACTACTATACGAGCAGTACTTC. The encoded protein is CASSSSLLYEQYF.

This clone came up once. The genes are TRBV6-1 and TRBJ1-2; possible D gene TRBD1, 5 bases. This CDR3 comprises 13 residues. Germline V gene sequence: CDR1 MNHNS, CDR2 SASEGT. The V and J ends lost 6 bases and 8 bases respectively, with 16 bases between them. DNA of the CDR3: TGTGCCAGCAGCAGGGCATTACCGTCAGGCTACACCTTC. Translating gives CASSRALPSGYTF.

As concerns this clone: A far larger clone is off by one base, so a read error is likely. The CDR3 loop reads CAWRRMDDYEQHF. CDR3 DNA sequence: TGTGCCTGGAGGCGAATGGACGACTACGAGCAGCACTTC. The genes are TRBV30 and TRBJ2-7; D is possibly TRBD2 (5 bases). Germline V gene sequence: CDR1 GTSNPN, CDR2 SVGIG (reference sequence). The CDR3 sequence is 13 residues long.

The chain combines TRBV27 with TRBJ2-1, with TRBD2 matching 7 bases. Germline CDR1 reads MNHEY; CDR2 reads SMNVEV (reference sequence). The ends lost 6 bases at V and 6 bases at J; junction bases unmatched: 11. The CDR3 has 15 residues. This CDR3 is CASSLGGRVGNEQFF. In DNA form, the CDR3 reads TGTGCCAGCAGCCTGGGGGGGAGGGTCGGCAATGAGCAGTTCTTC.

V gene TRBV7-9 combines with J gene TRBJ1-5; D is undetermined. The CDR3 extends over 12 amino acids. The V gene lost 5 bases and the J gene lost 4 bases, with 6 bases spanning the gap. Germline CDR1 is SEHNR and CDR2 is FQNEAQ (reference sequence). The CDR3 loop is CASSNDNQPQHF. The DNA for the CDR3 is TGTGCCAGCAGCAACGATAATCAGCCCCAGCATTTT.

The genes are TRBV28 and TRBJ1-4, with D unclear. Germline values: CDR1 MDHEN, CDR2 SYDVKM. This CDR3 comprises 11 residues. Trimming removed 11 bases at V and 5 bases at J, with 9 bases between. CDR3 DNA sequence: TGTGCCGGCGGCGGAAATGAAAAACTGTTTTTT. Residues: CAGGGNEKLFF.

This clone was observed a handful of times. V usage is TRBV4-1 and J usage is TRBJ1-4; D uncertain. The CDR3 sequence is 15 residues long. Between the trimmed V and J ends, which lost 1 base and 8 bases, there was a span of 14 bases. CDR1 is MGHRA and CDR2 is YSYEKL in the germline V gene. The CDR3 reads CASSQGGRLTEKLFF. The CDR3 bases are TGCGCCAGCAGCCAAGGAGGGCGTCTGACCGAAAAACTGTTTTTT.

DNA for the CDR3: TGTGCCAGCAGTCCACGGAGGGCTGGGGCCAACGTCCTGACTTTC. This sequence encodes CASSPRRAGANVLTF. V is TRBV6-5 and J is TRBJ2-6; tentative D call: TRBD2 (6 bases). Trimming left V 5 bases short and J 2 bases short, with 10 bases between. The CDR3 is 15 residues long. CDR1 and CDR2 from the germline V gene are MNHEY and SVGAGI.

This chain links TRBV19 with TRBJ2-4; 7 bases fit TRBD1. This CDR3 is built from 14 residues. J lost 8 bases, V lost 6 bases, and 10 bases had no gene match. Germline CDR1 and CDR2: LNHDA and SQIVND (reference sequence). CDR3 DNA: TGTGCCAGTAGCACGACAGGGTTTTTAGACATTCAGTACTTC. It yields the protein CASSTTGFLDIQYF.

As for this clone: Other DNA variants within this sample encode the same CDR3. The chain combines TRBV7-3 with TRBJ2-1; TRBD2 agrees at 10 bases. V was clipped by 2 bases and J by 8 bases; unmatched bases: 6. The germline V gene has CDR1 SGHTA and CDR2 FQGTGA. The CDR3 has 15 residues. The CDR3 bases are TGTGCCAGCAGCTTAGCAGCGGGAGGGTATTATGAGCAGTTCTTC. Its translation is CASSLAAGGYYEQFF.

The V gene is TRBV5-8, the J gene TRBJ2-3, with unresolved D. CDR3 size: 15 residues. V gave up 0 bases and J gave up 2 bases, with 10 bases separating them. Germline CDR1 is SGHTS and CDR2 is YDEGEE. This CDR3 is CASSLAGFVTDTQYF. The CDR3 region has the DNA TGTGCCAGCAGCTTGGCTGGGTTTGTCACAGATACGCAGTATTTT.